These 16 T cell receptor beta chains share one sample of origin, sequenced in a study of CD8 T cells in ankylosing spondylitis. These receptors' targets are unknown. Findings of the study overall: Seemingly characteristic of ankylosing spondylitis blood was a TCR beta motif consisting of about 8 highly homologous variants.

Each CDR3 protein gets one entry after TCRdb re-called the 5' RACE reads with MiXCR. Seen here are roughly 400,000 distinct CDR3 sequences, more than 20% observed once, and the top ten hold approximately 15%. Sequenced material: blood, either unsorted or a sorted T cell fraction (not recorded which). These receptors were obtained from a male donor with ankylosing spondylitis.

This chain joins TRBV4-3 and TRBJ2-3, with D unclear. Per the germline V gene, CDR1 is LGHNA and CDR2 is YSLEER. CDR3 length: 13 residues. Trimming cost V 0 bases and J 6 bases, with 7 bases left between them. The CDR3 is CASSQERLDTQYF. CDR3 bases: TGCGCCAGCAGCCAAGAACGGTTGGATACGCAGTATTTT.

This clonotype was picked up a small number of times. The CDR3 DNA sequence: TGTGCCAGCAGCCAAGAAACTAGCGGGCAGAATGAGCAGTTCTTC. Its translation is CASSQETSGQNEQFF. The rearrangement links TRBV4-2 to TRBJ2-1; 9 bases fit TRBD2. The V and J ends lost 0 bases and 7 bases, in that order; junction bases with no gene match: 4. This CDR3 has 15 residues. CDR1 LGHNA and CDR2 YNFKEQ come from the germline V gene.

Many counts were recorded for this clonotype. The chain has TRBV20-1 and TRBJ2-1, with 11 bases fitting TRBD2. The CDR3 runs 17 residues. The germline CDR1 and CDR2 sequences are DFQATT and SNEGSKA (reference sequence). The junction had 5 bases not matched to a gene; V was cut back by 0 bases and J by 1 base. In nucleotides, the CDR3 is TGCAGTGCTAGAGAGGGTAGCGGGAGGGGATCCTACAATGAGCAGTTCTTC. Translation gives CSAREGSGRGSYNEQFF.

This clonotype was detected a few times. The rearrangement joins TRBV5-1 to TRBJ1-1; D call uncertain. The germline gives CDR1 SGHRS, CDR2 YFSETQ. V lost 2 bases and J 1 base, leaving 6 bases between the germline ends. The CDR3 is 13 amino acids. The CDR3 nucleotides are TGCGCCAGCAGCTTTTCATGGAACACTGAAGCTTTCTTT. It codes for CASSFSWNTEAFF.

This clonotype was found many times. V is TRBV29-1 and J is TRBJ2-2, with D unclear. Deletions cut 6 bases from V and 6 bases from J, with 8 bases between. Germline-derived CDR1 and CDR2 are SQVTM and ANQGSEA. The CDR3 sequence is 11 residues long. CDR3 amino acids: CSVQEPGELFF. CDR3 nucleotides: TGCAGCGTGCAGGAACCCGGGGAGCTGTTTTTT.

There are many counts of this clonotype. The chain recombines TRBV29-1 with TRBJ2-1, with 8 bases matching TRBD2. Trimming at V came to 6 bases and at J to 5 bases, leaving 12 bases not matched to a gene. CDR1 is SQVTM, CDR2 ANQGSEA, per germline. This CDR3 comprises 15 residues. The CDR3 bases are TGCAGCGTGGCCAGAAACGGCGGGAGGAACAATGAGCAGTTCTTC. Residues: CSVARNGGRNNEQFF.

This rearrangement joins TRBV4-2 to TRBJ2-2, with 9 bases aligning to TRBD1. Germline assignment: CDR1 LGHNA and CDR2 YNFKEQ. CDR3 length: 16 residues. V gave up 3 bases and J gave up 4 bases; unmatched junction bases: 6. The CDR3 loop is CASSHPRDRVTGELFF. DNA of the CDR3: TGTGCCAGCAGCCATCCCCGGGACAGGGTCACCGGGGAGCTGTTTTTT.

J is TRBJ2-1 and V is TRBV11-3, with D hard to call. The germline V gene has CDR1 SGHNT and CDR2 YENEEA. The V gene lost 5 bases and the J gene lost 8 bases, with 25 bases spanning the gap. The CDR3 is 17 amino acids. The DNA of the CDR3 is TGTGCCAGCAGCACCAGACCCTCTAGTAATAGGGCCTATGAGCAGTTCTTC. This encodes CASSTRPSSNRAYEQFF.

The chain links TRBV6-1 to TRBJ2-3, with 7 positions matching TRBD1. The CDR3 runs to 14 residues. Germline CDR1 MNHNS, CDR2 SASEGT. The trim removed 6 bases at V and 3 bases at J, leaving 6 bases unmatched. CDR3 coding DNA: TGTGCCAGCAGAATAACAGGGGTTACAGATACGCAGTATTTT. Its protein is CASRITGVTDTQYF.

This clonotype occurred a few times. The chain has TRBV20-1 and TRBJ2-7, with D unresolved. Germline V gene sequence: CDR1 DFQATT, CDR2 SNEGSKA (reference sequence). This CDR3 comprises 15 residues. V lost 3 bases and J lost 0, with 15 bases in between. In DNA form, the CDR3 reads TGCAGTGCTAGTTCACCAGACCAGAGCTCCTACGAGCAGTACTTC. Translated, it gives CSASSPDQSSYEQYF.

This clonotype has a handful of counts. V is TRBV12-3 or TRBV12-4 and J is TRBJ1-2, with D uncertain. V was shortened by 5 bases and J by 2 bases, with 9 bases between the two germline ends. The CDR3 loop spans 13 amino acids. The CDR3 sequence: CASSNDGNYGYTF. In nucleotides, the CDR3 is TGTGCCAGCAGTAATGACGGAAACTATGGCTACACCTTC.

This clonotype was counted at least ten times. The CDR3 region is CAISPTVAGDGETQYF. The CDR3 nucleotides read TGTGCCATCAGCCCAACAGTAGCGGGAGACGGAGAGACCCAGTACTTC. The rearrangement uses TRBV10-3 and TRBJ2-5, with 9 bases aligning to TRBD2. The CDR3 totals 16 residues. Germline V gene lookup returns CDR1 ENHRY and CDR2 SYGVKD. V shed 6 bases, J shed 4 bases, and the junction held 12 bases outside the gene matches.

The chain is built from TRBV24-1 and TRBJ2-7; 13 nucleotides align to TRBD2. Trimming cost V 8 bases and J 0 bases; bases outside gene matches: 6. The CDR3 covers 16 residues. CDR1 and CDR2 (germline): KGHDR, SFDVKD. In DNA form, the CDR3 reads TGTGCCACCACCGGGACTAGCGGGACTAACTCCTACGAGCAGTACTTC. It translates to CATTGTSGTNSYEQYF.

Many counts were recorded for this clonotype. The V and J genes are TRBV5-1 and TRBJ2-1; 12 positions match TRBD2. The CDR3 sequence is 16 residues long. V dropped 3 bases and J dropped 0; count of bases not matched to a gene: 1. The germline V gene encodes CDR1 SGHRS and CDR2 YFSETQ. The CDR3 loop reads CASSSSGRASYNEQFF. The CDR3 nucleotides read TGCGCCAGCAGCTCTAGCGGGAGGGCCTCCTACAATGAGCAGTTCTTC.

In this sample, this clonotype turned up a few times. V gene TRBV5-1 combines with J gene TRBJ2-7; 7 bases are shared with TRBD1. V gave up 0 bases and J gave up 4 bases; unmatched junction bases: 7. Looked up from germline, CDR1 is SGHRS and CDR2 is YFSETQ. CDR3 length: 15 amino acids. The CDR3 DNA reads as TGCGCCAGCAGCTTGGCCGTGACAGGGCTTTACGAGCAGTACTTC. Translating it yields CASSLAVTGLYEQYF.

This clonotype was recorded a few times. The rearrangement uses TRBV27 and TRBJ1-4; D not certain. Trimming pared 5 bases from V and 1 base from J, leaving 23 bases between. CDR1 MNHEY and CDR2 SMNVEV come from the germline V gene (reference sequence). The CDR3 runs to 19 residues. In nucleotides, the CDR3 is TGTGCCAGCAGTCCCCGTGGCAGCTCTCCTAAGGGAACTAATGAAAAACTGTTTTTT. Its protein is CASSPRGSSPKGTNEKLFF.